This TCR beta chain is drawn from a study of regulatory T cells. Study-level findings and limits: Hydrophobic residues at CDR3 positions 6 and 7 were enriched in conventional CD4+ T cells of CD3G-deficient patients.

The germline V gene encodes CDR1 KGHSH and CDR2 LQKENI. Trimming took 5 bases from V and 1 from J; bases not matched to a gene: 16. The CDR3 has 18 amino acids. The PCR used 52 TRBV and 13 TRBJ primers. Generated by immunoSEQ multiplex PCR, the TCRdb table keeps only in-frame clones and is missing some. Here the sample spans 30,000 to 40,000 clones, about 88% being singletons. At testing, patients were 2 to 39 years old, with reduced naive and increased memory T-cell proportions. Details on this clone: The antigen is undetermined.

The chain carries TRBV18 and TRBJ1-1, with 7 bases that match TRBD1. The receptor was isolated from a person between 18 and 35 years old with CD3G deficiency. Specimen: conventional CD4+ T cells sorted from blood. The CDR3 sequence is CASSTPPNSDRANTEAFF. CDR3 in DNA: TGTGCCAGCTCAACGCCACCTAATAGCGACAGGGCGAACACTGAAGCTTTCTTT.